This T cell receptor (beta chain) was recovered during a study of OX40 agonist ivuxolimab in advanced cancers. Across the whole study: The dose of intravenous ivuxolimab that patients received every 2 weeks ranged from 0.01 to 10 mg/kg.

Concerning this clone itself: The antigen remains undetermined. The identical CDR3 is also encoded by other nucleotide sequences in the sample.

Trimming pared 3 bases from V and 6 bases from J, leaving 24 bases between. Germline CDR1 is MNHEY and CDR2 is SMNVEV (reference sequence). This CDR3 has 17 amino acids. Patients with autoimmune history or systemic immunosuppression were excluded. Overall study findings and caveats: Researchers report that CD8+ T cells had, on average, more expanded clones than CD4+. The investigators did not determine what antigen specificity the expanded peripheral T cells had.

Here immunoSEQ multiplex PCR was the method, and the copy in TCRdb shows in-frame clones only, minus some. The sample holds around 80,000 clones; more than 85% are singletons and the top ten take about 2.6%. This clonotype originated in an adult with an advanced solid tumor such as melanoma, head and neck, liver or kidney cancer. The input for sequencing was CD4+ or CD8+ T cells sorted from blood, taken in a trial of the OX40 agonist ivuxolimab. The chain recombines TRBV27 with TRBJ2-7; tentative D call: TRBD1 (6 bases). The CDR3: CASSLFSRVQDSSEQYF. CDR3 sequence (DNA): TGTGCCAGCAGTTTGTTTTCCCGGGTCCAGGACAGTTCCGAGCAGTACTTC.